This TCR beta chain was sequenced for a study of shared clonotypes between healthy human individuals. Naive-designated CD8 cells lacked CD45RO, were positively enriched for CCR7, and omitted terminally differentiated effector memory CD45RA+ cells. Only Caucasian adults living in Nashville, Tennessee made up the donor group. The germline V gene has CDR1 SGHNT and CDR2 YYREEE (reference sequence). The CDR3 has 13 amino acids. The V end was cut by 0 bases, the J end by 8 bases, with 11 bases between. Study results and limitations: Generation probabilities were higher for clonotypes shared across all four sorted-subset donors than for unshared ones.

Turning to this clone: The target antigen is unknown.

It was at deep level that the assay was run. Assay: immunoSEQ multiplex PCR; the TCRdb copy retains only in-frame clones and omits some. The sample has millions of clones, about 95% seen once. The source of this sequence is a man younger than 30 in good health. The sample comprised naive CD8+ T cells sorted from blood. V is TRBV5-4 and J is TRBJ1-2; tentative D call: TRBD1 (6 bases). This CDR3 reads CASSLEGGGGYTF. The CDR3 coding sequence is TGTGCCAGCAGCTTGGAGGGGGGCGGAGGCTACACCTTC.